These T cell receptor beta chains were read from a single sample in a study of shared clonotypes between healthy human individuals. Data came from immunoSEQ multiplex PCR; TCRdb stores just in-frame clones and leaves some out. The data show about 2,500,000 clones, just over 90% seen once. The sequencing input was naive CD4+ T cells sorted from blood. Every receptor here comes from a man aged 18 to 30 in good health. The CDR3 runs from the conserved cysteine through the conserved F or W. Fields, in order: CDR3 DNA, CDR3 protein, D gene, clone size, V gene, J gene. The D gene is left open where the match is weak. A clone size is listed for some rows: how often the clone was seen (once, few, many), or a class if it is expanded.

cdr3_nt: TGCGCCAGCAGCTTACACCTGAACACCGGGGAGCTGTTTTTT
cdr3_aa: CASSLHLNTGELFF
d_call: .
clone_size: .
v_call: TRBV5-1
j_call: TRBJ2-2

cdr3_nt: TGTGCCAGCAGTGAAGCGGGACAGTACTACGAGCAGTACTTC
cdr3_aa: CASSEAGQYYEQYF
d_call: TRBD1
clone_size: once
v_call: TRBV2
j_call: TRBJ2-7

cdr3_nt: TGTGCCGTGGGGGAACTGTTTTTT
cdr3_aa: CAVGELFF
d_call: .
clone_size: .
v_call: TRBV6-6
j_call: TRBJ1-4

cdr3_nt: TGTGCCAGCAGCTCTTCGGGTTTTGAGCAGTTCTTC
cdr3_aa: CASSSSGFEQFF
d_call: .
clone_size: .
v_call: TRBV7-8
j_call: TRBJ2-1

cdr3_nt: TGTGCCAGCAGCCGTCTGCTCTCTGGGGCCAACGTCCTGACTTTC
cdr3_aa: CASSRLLSGANVLTF
d_call: .
clone_size: once
v_call: TRBV13
j_call: TRBJ2-6

cdr3_nt: TGCAGCGTTGTGGAGCTAAGCTCCTACAATGAGCAGTTCTTC
cdr3_aa: CSVVELSSYNEQFF
d_call: .
clone_size: .
v_call: TRBV29-1
j_call: TRBJ2-1

cdr3_nt: TGCGCCAGCAGCTTGGTCGGGGCGGGCTACAATGAGCAGTTCTTC
cdr3_aa: CASSLVGAGYNEQFF
d_call: .
clone_size: .
v_call: TRBV5-1
j_call: TRBJ2-1

cdr3_nt: TGTGCCAGCAGCCGAAGGGTAGCCCTTGATACGCAGTATTTT
cdr3_aa: CASSRRVALDTQYF
d_call: .
clone_size: .
v_call: TRBV7-2
j_call: TRBJ2-3

cdr3_nt: TGCAGCGTTGAATCTGACTCCTACGAGCAGTACTTC
cdr3_aa: CSVESDSYEQYF
d_call: .
clone_size: .
v_call: TRBV29-1
j_call: TRBJ2-7

cdr3_nt: TGTGCCAGCAGCGGGGACACCGGGGAACAGTACTTC
cdr3_aa: CASSGDTGEQYF
d_call: .
clone_size: .
v_call: TRBV5-4
j_call: TRBJ2-5

cdr3_nt: TGTGCCAGCAAAACCTCAGGGGAGACTGAAGCTTTCTTT
cdr3_aa: CASKTSGETEAFF
d_call: .
clone_size: .
v_call: TRBV28
j_call: TRBJ1-1

cdr3_nt: TGTGCCAGCAGCTCCGGACATTGGTTTGGAAACACCATATATTTT
cdr3_aa: CASSSGHWFGNTIYF
d_call: .
clone_size: .
v_call: TRBV7-3
j_call: TRBJ1-3

cdr3_nt: TGTGCCAGCAGTTACTTGTCACACAATGAGCAGTTCTTC
cdr3_aa: CASSYLSHNEQFF
d_call: .
clone_size: .
v_call: TRBV6-6
j_call: TRBJ2-1

cdr3_nt: TGTGCCAGTAGTAGGTTAGCGGGAGACATTACGGATACGCAGTATTTT
cdr3_aa: CASSRLAGDITDTQYF
d_call: TRBD2
clone_size: .
v_call: TRBV19
j_call: TRBJ2-3

cdr3_nt: TGTGCCAGCAGTGGAGGAGAGGGGCGCTTCACAGATACGCAGTATTTT
cdr3_aa: CASSGGEGRFTDTQYF
d_call: .
clone_size: .
v_call: TRBV6-1
j_call: TRBJ2-3

cdr3_nt: TGTGCCAGCAGCCTTTGGACTAGGACGGAGAAAGGGGGGGAGCTGTTTTTT
cdr3_aa: CASSLWTRTEKGGELFF
d_call: TRBD2
clone_size: .
v_call: TRBV7-2
j_call: TRBJ2-2

cdr3_nt: TGTGCCAGCACCTTGGCGGTGAATGAAAAACTGTTTTTT
cdr3_aa: CASTLAVNEKLFF
d_call: .
clone_size: .
v_call: TRBV5-5
j_call: TRBJ1-4

cdr3_nt: TGTGCCAGCAGTGTATTCTCCGGGACAGGGGGGACTCAGCCCCAGCATTTT
cdr3_aa: CASSVFSGTGGTQPQHF
d_call: TRBD1
clone_size: once
v_call: TRBV6-1
j_call: TRBJ1-5

cdr3_nt: TGTGCCTGGACCCTCTTCCGGACTAGCGGGGGGGTCTACAATGAGCAGTTCTTC
cdr3_aa: CAWTLFRTSGGVYNEQFF
d_call: TRBD2
clone_size: few
v_call: TRBV30
j_call: TRBJ2-1

cdr3_nt: TGCAGCGTTGGGACAGTTCTAAGCTCCTACAATGAGCAGTTCTTC
cdr3_aa: CSVGTVLSSYNEQFF
d_call: .
clone_size: .
v_call: TRBV29-1
j_call: TRBJ2-1

cdr3_nt: TGTGCCAGCAGCTCTATACCCGGACAGGGGTTGAATGGCTACACCTTC
cdr3_aa: CASSSIPGQGLNGYTF
d_call: TRBD1
clone_size: .
v_call: TRBV7-2
j_call: TRBJ1-2

cdr3_nt: TGCGCCAGCAGCTTGCCGGGACAGGGGCTGCAAGATACGCAGTATTTT
cdr3_aa: CASSLPGQGLQDTQYF
d_call: TRBD1
clone_size: .
v_call: TRBV5-1
j_call: TRBJ2-3

cdr3_nt: TGTGCTAGTGGGCCCGACAGGGGATTCTACACCGGGGAGCTGTTTTTT
cdr3_aa: CASGPDRGFYTGELFF
d_call: TRBD1
clone_size: .
v_call: TRBV12-5
j_call: TRBJ2-2

cdr3_nt: TGCGCCAGCAGGATGGAGGCCAAATCAACTAATGAAAAACTGTTTTTT
cdr3_aa: CASRMEAKSTNEKLFF
d_call: .
clone_size: .
v_call: TRBV5-1
j_call: TRBJ1-4

cdr3_nt: TGTGCCAGCAGCATCGGGACCGCAGATACGCAGTATTTT
cdr3_aa: CASSIGTADTQYF
d_call: .
clone_size: .
v_call: TRBV9
j_call: TRBJ2-3

cdr3_nt: TGTGCCATCAGTCCTCGACAGGGGGTTAGCACAGATACGCAGTATTTT
cdr3_aa: CAISPRQGVSTDTQYF
d_call: TRBD1
clone_size: .
v_call: TRBV10-3
j_call: TRBJ2-3

cdr3_nt: TGCGCCAGCAGTGAGGGAACAGTCTGGGGGACCCAGTACTTC
cdr3_aa: CASSEGTVWGTQYF
d_call: .
clone_size: .
v_call: TRBV10-1
j_call: TRBJ2-5

cdr3_nt: TGTGCCAGCAGCTTAGGACTGAAAGAGACCCAGTACTTC
cdr3_aa: CASSLGLKETQYF
d_call: .
clone_size: .
v_call: TRBV11-2
j_call: TRBJ2-5

cdr3_nt: TGTGCCAGCAGTCGGACTAGCGGGAGCTATGAGCAGTTCTTC
cdr3_aa: CASSRTSGSYEQFF
d_call: TRBD2
clone_size: few
v_call: TRBV6-5
j_call: TRBJ2-1

cdr3_nt: TGTGCCAGCAGTCCCCAAACAATTTCCACTGAAGCTTTCTTT
cdr3_aa: CASSPQTISTEAFF
d_call: .
clone_size: .
v_call: TRBV6-5
j_call: TRBJ1-1

cdr3_nt: TGTGCCTGGAGCCCGTTAGAGGGTCTGGATGGCTACACCTTC
cdr3_aa: CAWSPLEGLDGYTF
d_call: .
clone_size: few
v_call: TRBV30
j_call: TRBJ1-2

cdr3_nt: TGCGCCAGCAGCCCCAGGACAGGGGGCGCTGGTGGAAACACCATATATTTT
cdr3_aa: CASSPRTGGAGGNTIYF
d_call: TRBD1
clone_size: .
v_call: TRBV5-1
j_call: TRBJ1-3

cdr3_nt: TGTGCCTCAACCGGGACAGATCAAGAGACCCAGTACTTC
cdr3_aa: CASTGTDQETQYF
d_call: TRBD1
clone_size: once
v_call: TRBV30
j_call: TRBJ2-5

cdr3_nt: TGTGCCAGCTCACCCCTTGTGGATACGCAGTATTTT
cdr3_aa: CASSPLVDTQYF
d_call: .
clone_size: .
v_call: TRBV18
j_call: TRBJ2-3

cdr3_nt: TGCGCCAGCAGCCCGACAGGGTCAAATGAAAAACTGTTTTTT
cdr3_aa: CASSPTGSNEKLFF
d_call: TRBD1
clone_size: .
v_call: TRBV5-1
j_call: TRBJ1-4

cdr3_nt: TGTGCCAGCAGCCAGGGTTGGGACACAGATACGCAGTATTTT
cdr3_aa: CASSQGWDTDTQYF
d_call: .
clone_size: .
v_call: TRBV6-5
j_call: TRBJ2-3

cdr3_nt: TGTGCCAGCTCACCAACCGGGACAGTTCACACTGAAGCTTTCTTT
cdr3_aa: CASSPTGTVHTEAFF
d_call: TRBD1
clone_size: .
v_call: TRBV18
j_call: TRBJ1-1

cdr3_nt: TGTGCCAGCAGCCCGAATAGTGCTAGCTCCTACAATGAGCAGTTCTTC
cdr3_aa: CASSPNSASSYNEQFF
d_call: .
clone_size: .
v_call: TRBV7-2
j_call: TRBJ2-1

cdr3_nt: TGTGCCAGCAGCAGTTTAACGGGACTAATAGGCACAGATACGCAGTATTTT
cdr3_aa: CASSSLTGLIGTDTQYF
d_call: TRBD2
clone_size: .
v_call: TRBV14
j_call: TRBJ2-3

cdr3_nt: TGTGCCAGCATCAAGGGGGAGGGGTATAGCAATCAGCCCCAGCATTTT
cdr3_aa: CASIKGEGYSNQPQHF
d_call: .
clone_size: .
v_call: TRBV6-6
j_call: TRBJ1-5

cdr3_nt: TGTGCCAGCAGCCGGACCGGGCCCGACGTCGAAAAACTGTTTTTT
cdr3_aa: CASSRTGPDVEKLFF
d_call: .
clone_size: .
v_call: TRBV16
j_call: TRBJ1-4